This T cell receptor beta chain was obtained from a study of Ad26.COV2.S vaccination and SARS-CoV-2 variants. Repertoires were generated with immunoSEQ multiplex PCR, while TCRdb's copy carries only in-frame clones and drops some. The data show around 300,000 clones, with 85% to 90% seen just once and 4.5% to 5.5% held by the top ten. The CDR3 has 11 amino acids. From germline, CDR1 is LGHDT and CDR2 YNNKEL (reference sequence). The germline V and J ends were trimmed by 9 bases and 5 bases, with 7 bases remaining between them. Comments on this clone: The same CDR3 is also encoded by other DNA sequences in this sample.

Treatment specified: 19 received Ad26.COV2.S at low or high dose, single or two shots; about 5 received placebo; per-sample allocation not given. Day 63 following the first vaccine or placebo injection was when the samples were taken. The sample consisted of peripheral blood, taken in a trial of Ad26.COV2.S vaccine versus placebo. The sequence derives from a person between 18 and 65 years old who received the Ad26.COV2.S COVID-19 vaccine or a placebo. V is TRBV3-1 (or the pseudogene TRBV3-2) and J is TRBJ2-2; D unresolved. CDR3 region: CASRQTGELFF. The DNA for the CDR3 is TGTGCCAGTAGACAAACCGGGGAGCTGTTTTTT.